Following are 26 T cell receptor beta chains from one sample sequenced in a study of cytomegalovirus exposure and HLA in healthy donors. Researchers ran the PCR with 60 Vbeta and 13 Jbeta primers. Clones were sequenced by immunoSEQ multiplex PCR, and TCRdb holds only the in-frame ones, with some missing. The sample carries about 130,000 clones, about 10% recorded once. The sequenced sample consisted of PBMCs. The receptor set was obtained from a woman under 30 in good health and CMV-seropositive.

This clone was seen only once. This chain links TRBV6-1 with TRBJ2-7; 7 nucleotides line up with TRBD2. V lost 2 bases and J lost 2; bases outside the gene matches: 6. The germline gives CDR1 MNHNS, CDR2 SASEGT. The CDR3 consists of 15 residues. The CDR3 coding sequence is TGTGCCAGCAGTGAAATGGGTCTAGCGGCCTACGAGCAGTACTTC. Its translation is CASSEMGLAAYEQYF.

The chain joins TRBV28 to TRBJ2-1; TRBD2 matches at 7 bases. The V gene's germline CDR1 is MDHEN and CDR2 SYDVKM. The ends lost 6 bases at V and 5 bases at J; junction bases unmatched: 4. The CDR3 consists of 13 residues. The CDR3 region is CASRRGGDNEQFF. The DNA for the CDR3 is TGTGCCAGCAGGCGGGGAGGGGACAATGAGCAGTTCTTC.

This clone was picked up a small number of times. This sequence joins TRBV7-9 and TRBJ2-7, with TRBD1 matching 9 bases. Germline V lookup: CDR1 SEHNR, CDR2 FQNEAQ (reference sequence). Trimming at V came to 5 bases and at J to 2 bases, leaving 7 bases not matched to a gene. CDR3 length: 15 residues. CDR3 in amino acids: CASSGRDRVTYEQYF. The CDR3 DNA reads as TGTGCCAGCAGCGGGCGGGACAGGGTAACCTACGAGCAGTACTTC.

This clone was seen a few times. The V and J genes are TRBV6-1 and TRBJ1-4; D is perhaps TRBD1 (6 bases). CDR1 and CDR2 from the germline V gene are MNHNS and SASEGT. The CDR3 is made up of 17 amino acids. V shed 3 bases and J shed 5 bases, with 19 bases lying between them. This CDR3 is CASSEPPGQSWNEKLFF. The DNA for the CDR3 is TGTGCCAGCAGTGAGCCCCCTGGACAGTCATGGAATGAAAAACTGTTTTTT.

In its sample, this clone was seen a few times. The CDR3 reads CASSAQGSSYEQYF. The CDR3, as DNA: TGTGCCAGCAGCGCACAGGGAAGCTCCTACGAGCAGTACTTC. The rearrangement joins TRBV11-3 to TRBJ2-7, with D perhaps matching TRBD1 (6 bases). The V gene's germline CDR1 is SGHNT and CDR2 YENEEA. V lost 5 bases to trimming and J lost 0 bases, with 11 bases between them. The CDR3 is 14 residues long.

This clone appeared a few times. This CDR3 is CASSVKAGVNNEQFF. The CDR3, as DNA: TGTGCCAGCAGCGTAAAAGCGGGAGTTAACAATGAGCAGTTCTTC. The J gene is TRBJ2-1, the V gene TRBV9; 8 positions agree with TRBD2. With V trimmed by 1 base and J by 5 bases, 5 bases remained unmatched. The CDR3 has 15 residues. The germline gives CDR1 SGDLS, CDR2 YYNGEE.

Only a few counts were recorded for this clone. The chain is built from TRBV19 and TRBJ1-5; TRBD1 matches at 8 bases. This CDR3 has 15 residues. V trimming: 5 bases; J trimming: 3 bases; junction bases outside the gene matches: 6. From germline, CDR1 is LNHDA and CDR2 SQIVND (reference sequence). CDR3 in DNA: TGTGCCAGTAGTGGACAGGGTGGGCTCAATCAGCCCCAGCATTTT. It is translated as CASSGQGGLNQPQHF.

This rearrangement joins TRBV5-1 to TRBJ2-1; the D gene is possibly TRBD1 (6 bases). The ends were cut back, 4 bases at V and 7 bases at J, with 12 bases in the middle. CDR1 and CDR2 from the germline V gene are SGHRS and YFSETQ. The CDR3 covers 13 residues. CDR3 DNA: TGCGCCAGCAGCAAGCAAACAGGGAATGAGCAGTTCTTC. The encoded protein is CASSKQTGNEQFF.

This clone was counted between two and nine times. This chain links TRBV11-3 with TRBJ1-1; D not certain. The V and J ends lost 5 bases and 10 bases respectively, with 17 bases between them. Germline CDR1 and CDR2: SGHNT and YENEEA. The CDR3 spans 13 residues. DNA for the CDR3: TGTGCCAGCAGCCCTCGGGAGGGCAACGGAGCTTTCTTT. Its translation is CASSPREGNGAFF.

The V and J genes are TRBV5-4 and TRBJ1-2, with D possibly being TRBD1 (5 bases). V lost 4 bases and J 8 bases, leaving 15 bases between the germline ends. The CDR3 length is 13 residues. CDR1 and CDR2 from the germline V gene are SGHNT and YYREEE (reference sequence). CDR3 loop: CASSLGWGDGYTF. The CDR3 DNA reads TGTGCCAGCAGCCTCGGGTGGGGGGACGGCTACACCTTC. Combining the CDR3 with reference TRBV5-4 and TRBJ1-2 gives the whole variable domain ETGVTQSPTHLIKTRGQQVTLRCSSQSGHNTVSWYQQALGQGPQFIFQYYREEENGRGNFPPRFSGLQFPNYSSELNVNALELDDSALYLCASSLGWGDGYTFGSGTRLTVV.

This sequence joins TRBV7-9 and TRBJ1-3; D unclear. The germline V gene has CDR1 SEHNR and CDR2 FQNEAQ (reference sequence). V dropped 2 bases and J dropped 0 bases, with 14 bases sitting between them. The CDR3 runs 17 residues. CDR3 bases: TGTGCCAGCAGCTTACTGGTCTTAGCAACCTCTGGAAACACCATATATTTT. Protein: CASSLLVLATSGNTIYF.

This clone came up a few times. This chain connects TRBV7-2 to TRBJ1-1; 7 bases are a match to TRBD1. This CDR3 is 15 amino acids long. Trimming at V came to 2 bases and at J to 4 bases, leaving 7 bases not matched to a gene. Germline CDR1 is SGHTA and CDR2 is FQGNSA. The CDR3 DNA reads TGTGCCAGCAGCTTAAGTTTGACAGGGACCACTGAAGCTTTCTTT. It codes for CASSLSLTGTTEAFF.

There are a few counts of this clone. The rearrangement joins TRBV7-7 to TRBJ1-3; TRBD1 might be the D (5 bases). The CDR3 runs to 12 residues. Germline CDR1 is SSHAT and CDR2 is FNYEAQ (reference sequence). V lost 9 bases to trimming and J lost 3 bases, with 9 bases between them. CDR3 sequence: CARGAGGNTIYF. CDR3 coding DNA: TGTGCCAGAGGGGCTGGTGGAAACACCATATATTTT.

This rearrangement joins TRBV5-6 to TRBJ2-1; the D is unclear. CDR1 and CDR2 from the germline V gene are SGHDT and YYEEEE. This CDR3 has 15 amino acids. V dropped 2 bases and J dropped 7 bases, with 16 bases sitting between them. The CDR3 is CASSLARGPLNEQFF. The DNA for the CDR3 is TGTGCCAGCAGCTTAGCACGAGGTCCGTTGAATGAGCAGTTCTTC.

The chain's CDR3 is CASSPPGGEQYF. Written as DNA, the CDR3 is TGTGCCAGCTCACCACCGGGAGGTGAGCAGTACTTC. The chain is built from TRBV18 and TRBJ2-7, with D tentatively TRBD2 (6 bases). CDR1 is KGHSH and CDR2 is LQKENI in the germline V gene. The CDR3 has 12 amino acids. The V end was cut by 0 bases, the J end by 7 bases, with 7 bases between. Combining the CDR3 with reference TRBV18 and TRBJ2-7 gives the whole variable domain NAGVMQNPRHLVRRRGQEARLRCSPMKGHSHVYWYRQLPEEGLKFMVYLQKENIIDESGMPKERFSAEFPKEGPSILRIQQVVRGDSAAYFCASSPPGGEQYFGPGTRLTVT.

The rearrangement joins TRBV5-1 to TRBJ2-7, with 7 bases lining up with TRBD1. The CDR3 consists of 16 residues. Germline CDR1 SGHRS, CDR2 YFSETQ. With 0 bases clipped from V and 0 bases from J, the junction kept 6 bases outside the gene matches. DNA of the CDR3: TGCGCCAGCAGCTTGGGGGGGACAGTTAGCTCCTACGAGCAGTACTTC. The encoded protein is CASSLGGTVSSYEQYF.

This CDR3 reads CASSELGFSGGNTIYF. The CDR3 region has the DNA TGTGCCAGCAGTGAATTGGGCTTTTCGGGGGGAAACACCATATATTTT. The gene calls are TRBV6-1 and TRBJ1-3; D is undetermined. Trimming took 2 bases from V and 4 from J, leaving 15 bases between them. Germline V CDR1 and CDR2: MNHNS, SASEGT. The CDR3 covers 16 residues.

Note on this clone: The germline gene is not matched at one end of the junction; a read error may be the cause. The chain links TRBV7-2 to TRBJ2-7, with D possibly matching TRBD1 (6 bases). The length of the CDR3 is 15 residues. Germline lookup yields CDR1 SGHTA and CDR2 FQGNSA. CDR3 nucleotide sequence: TGTGCCAGCACCTTACGCTCGACAGGAGCCTACGAGCAGTACTTC. Protein: CASTLRSTGAYEQYF.

This clone showed up just a few times. V is TRBV19 and J is TRBJ2-1; weak D call: TRBD1 (5 bases). Trimming pared 8 bases from V and 4 bases from J, leaving 12 bases between. The CDR3 has 13 amino acids. Germline CDR1 LNHDA, CDR2 SQIVND (reference sequence). DNA for the CDR3: TGTGCCAGTTCCAGGGAAGGGTACAATGAGCAGTTCTTC. Translation: CASSREGYNEQFF.

As DNA, the CDR3 is TGTGCCTGGAGAGAGGGAACAACCTCTAACTATGGCTACACCTTC. It is translated as CAWREGTTSNYGYTF. The gene calls are TRBV30 and TRBJ1-2, with unresolved D. Trimming pared 3 bases from V and 0 bases from J, leaving 14 bases between. This CDR3 region has 15 residues. CDR1 is GTSNPN and CDR2 is SVGIG in the germline V gene (reference sequence).

This sequence joins TRBV11-3 and TRBJ2-1; no clear D gene. Trimming shortened V by 4 bases and J by 0 bases, and 10 bases separated the two germline ends. Germline V lookup: CDR1 SGHNT, CDR2 YENEEA. This CDR3 has 15 amino acids. CDR3 sequence (DNA): TGTGCCAGCAGCTCCACCAGTGGCTCCTACAATGAGCAGTTCTTC. Its protein is CASSSTSGSYNEQFF. Drawing the rest from reference TRBV11-3 and TRBJ2-1, the complete variable domain is EAGVVQSPRYKIIEKKQPVAFWCNPISGHNTLYWYLQNLGQGPELLIRYENEEAVDDSQLPKDRFSAERLKGVDSTLKIQPAELGDSAVYLCASSSTSGSYNEQFFGPGTRLTVL.

The chain joins TRBV18 to TRBJ2-5, with D possibly TRBD2 on 5 matching bases. The CDR3 consists of 13 residues. V lost 5 bases and J 5 bases, leaving 12 bases between the germline ends. CDR1 is KGHSH and CDR2 is LQKENI in the germline V gene. CDR3 bases: TGTGCCAGCTCAAAAACCGGGGTGGAGACCCAGTACTTC. Encoded protein: CASSKTGVETQYF.

This clone was counted only a few times. This chain uses TRBV30 with TRBJ2-2; possible D gene TRBD1, 5 bases. CDR1 GTSNPN and CDR2 SVGIG come from the germline V gene (reference sequence). The CDR3 runs to 14 residues. Trimming took 8 bases from V and 1 from J, leaving 14 bases between them. The CDR3 region is CAIPGRKNTGELFF. CDR3 DNA: TGTGCCATCCCAGGGCGGAAGAACACCGGGGAGCTGTTTTTT.

The rearrangement links TRBV19 to TRBJ2-1, with D perhaps matching TRBD1 (6 bases). CDR3 length: 11 residues. V was cut by 8 bases and J by 7 bases, with 9 bases left in between. Germline V gives CDR1 LNHDA, CDR2 SQIVND (reference sequence). This chain's CDR3 is CASSRGNEQFF. In DNA form, the CDR3 reads TGTGCCAGTTCTAGGGGGAATGAGCAGTTCTTC.

A few counts support this clone. The V gene is TRBV27, the J gene TRBJ1-4; TRBD1 matches 11 bases. Germline assignment: CDR1 MNHEY and CDR2 SMNVEV (reference sequence). V shed 5 bases and J 0 bases; nucleotides not matched to a gene: 11. The CDR3 runs 19 residues. The CDR3 spells CASSRLPGTGGSTNEKLFF. CDR3 DNA sequence: TGTGCCAGCAGTCGCTTACCCGGGACAGGGGGATCAACTAATGAAAAACTGTTTTTT.

This clone was observed a few times. The chain joins TRBV5-5 to TRBJ1-2; 11 nucleotides match TRBD1. Germline assignment: CDR1 SGHKS and CDR2 YYEKEE (reference sequence). V dropped 5 bases and J dropped 6; count of bases not matched to a gene: 18. The CDR3 is made up of 18 amino acids. The CDR3 loop reads CASRSLPGQGVVGDGYTF. The CDR3 coding sequence is TGTGCCAGCAGATCCCTACCGGGACAGGGGGTCGTTGGGGATGGCTACACCTTC.